Shown below are 8 T cell receptor beta chains from a single sample sequenced in a study of response to subunit inactivated influenza vaccine. TCRdb reanalysed the RT-PCR reads using MiXCR and keeps one entry per CDR3 protein. The top ten clones hold around 13% of a sample with about 520,000 distinct CDR3 sequences, approximately 6.9% of them seen once. The sequencing here drew on PBMCs from blood, taken about 24 months after vaccination. The receptors stem from a man in his fifties or sixties who received an inactivated influenza vaccine.

The rearrangement links TRBV24-1 to TRBJ1-5; no clear D. CDR1 KGHDR and CDR2 SFDVKD come from the germline V gene. V shed 5 bases and J shed 1 base, with 5 bases lying between them. This CDR3 is built from 13 residues. The CDR3, as DNA: TGTGCCACCAGTGTCGGGAGCAATCAGCCCCAGCATTTT. Protein: CATSVGSNQPQHF.

This chain joins TRBV20-1 and TRBJ2-5; D uncertain. The CDR3 is made up of 15 amino acids. The V gene's germline CDR1 is DFQATT and CDR2 SNEGSKA (reference sequence). V lost 0 bases and J 7 bases, leaving 18 bases between the germline ends. As DNA, the CDR3 is TGCAGTGCTAGAGACGCTGACCAGACGTATGGGACCCAGTACTTC. Its protein product is CSARDADQTYGTQYF.

This clonotype was seen repeatedly, ten times or more. This chain joins TRBV11-1 and TRBJ2-5; either TRBD1 or TRBD2 may fit D (5 bases each). The V and J ends lost 2 bases and 5 bases respectively, with 12 bases between them. The CDR3 spans 14 residues. Germline V gene lookup returns CDR1 SGHAT and CDR2 FQDESV (reference sequence). The CDR3 loop reads CASSLTGLTETQYF. CDR3 coding DNA: TGTGCCAGCAGCTTAACAGGACTCACTGAGACCCAGTACTTC.

A few counts support this clonotype. The V call is TRBV7-9, the J call TRBJ2-3; no firm D call. The germline V and J ends were trimmed by 5 bases and 5 bases, with 11 bases remaining between them. The CDR3 is 13 amino acids. Germline assignment: CDR1 SEHNR and CDR2 FQNEAQ (reference sequence). The CDR3 nucleotides read TGTGCCAGCAGCGGGATATGGGGAGATACGCAGTATTTT. Residues: CASSGIWGDTQYF.

This clonotype has ten or more counts. The chain carries TRBV7-9 and TRBJ2-7; 8 positions agree with TRBD2. J lost 1 base, V lost 5 bases, and 10 bases had no gene match. The CDR3 contains 16 residues. Germline V gene sequence: CDR1 SEHNR, CDR2 FQNEAQ (reference sequence). The CDR3 DNA is TGTGCCAGCAGCCCCGCAGCGGGAGAATTTTCCTACGAGCAGTACTTC. It translates to CASSPAAGEFSYEQYF. Full variable domain (outside the CDR3, taken from reference TRBV7-9 and TRBJ2-7): DTGVSQNPRHKITKRGQNVTFRCDPISEHNRLYWYRQTLGQGPEFLTYFQNEAQLEKSRLLSDRFSAERPKGSFSTLEIQRTEQGDSAMYLCASSPAAGEFSYEQYFGPGTRLTVT.

J is TRBJ2-2 and V is TRBV7-8, with unresolved D. With 1 base removed from V and 2 bases from J, the gap between germline ends came to 11 bases. Looked up from germline, CDR1 is SGHVS and CDR2 is FQNEAQ. There are 16 residues in the CDR3. DNA for the CDR3: TGTGCCAGCAGCTTAGGGTCTCGAGGAAACACCGGGGAGCTGTTTTTT. This translates into CASSLGSRGNTGELFF.

This clonotype came up a few times. The V call is TRBV7-2, the J call TRBJ2-5; D is unresolved. The CDR3 has 9 amino acids. The germline CDR1 and CDR2 sequences are SGHTA and FQGNSA. The germline V and J ends were trimmed by 10 bases and 4 bases, with 4 bases remaining between them. In DNA form, the CDR3 reads TGTGCCATTGGAGAGACCCAGTACTTC. Encoded protein: CAIGETQYF.

This clonotype showed up just a few times. The chain carries TRBV7-2 and TRBJ2-7; D call uncertain. Germline CDR1 and CDR2: SGHTA and FQGNSA. This CDR3 contains 14 residues. V was trimmed by 4 bases and J by 3 bases, leaving 13 bases between them. This chain's CDR3 is CASSSTQGNYEQYF. The CDR3 DNA sequence: TGTGCCAGCAGCTCCACCCAAGGGAACTACGAGCAGTACTTC.